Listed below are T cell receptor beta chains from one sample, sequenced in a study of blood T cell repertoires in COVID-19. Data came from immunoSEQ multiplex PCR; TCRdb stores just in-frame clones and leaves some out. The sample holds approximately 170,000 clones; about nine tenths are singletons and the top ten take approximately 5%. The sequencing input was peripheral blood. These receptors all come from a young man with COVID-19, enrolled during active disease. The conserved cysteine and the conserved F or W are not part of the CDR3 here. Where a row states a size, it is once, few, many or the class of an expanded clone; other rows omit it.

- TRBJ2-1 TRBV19 ASSNLPDEQF
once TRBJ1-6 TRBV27 ASSLSRGFAYNSPLH
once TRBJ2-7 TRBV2 ASLRGSGTYEQY
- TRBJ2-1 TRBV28 ASSLGLAGVYNEQF
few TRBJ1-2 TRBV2 ASRTPRQASTNYGYT
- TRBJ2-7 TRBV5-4 AVTGTTPYEQY
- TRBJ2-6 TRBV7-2 ASSLSPRQDSGANVLT
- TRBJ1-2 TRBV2 ASIDWQAFNYGYT
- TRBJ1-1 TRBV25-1 ASSDRLESSPGEAF
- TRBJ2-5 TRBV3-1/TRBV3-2 ASSQPGGRQETQY
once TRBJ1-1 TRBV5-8 ASSFYAGGMNTEAF
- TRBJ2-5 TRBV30 AWRSGTVGLAGVGETQY
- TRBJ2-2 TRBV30 AWRKAGPGELF
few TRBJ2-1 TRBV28 ASSLIGSGSGNEQF
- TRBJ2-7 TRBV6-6 ASRPRAGVNYEQY